The 18 T cell receptor beta chains listed next were all sequenced from one sample in a study of T-cell reconstitution after alpha-beta-depleted transplantation in children. Researchers prepared the TCRbeta library using unique molecular identifiers, the study reports. TCRdb ran MiXCR on the PCR reads and lists one entry per CDR3 protein. This sample has hundreds of thousands of distinct CDR3 sequences, with roughly 23% found just once. Source: PBMCs, mostly from graft donor cells, taken 360 days after TCRalphabeta/CD19-depleted stem cell transplant. Every receptor here comes from a boy younger than two who had a stem cell transplant for acute myeloid leukemia, so the T cells may come from the graft donor.

The chain recombines TRBV7-6 with TRBJ2-7, with D perhaps TRBD1 (8 bases). Trimming removed 5 bases at V and 3 bases at J, with 17 bases between. Looked up from germline, CDR1 is SGHVS and CDR2 is FNYEAQ. CDR3 size: 15 residues. The CDR3 coding sequence is TGTGCCAGCAGCATAGGACAGGGAGGGTACTACGAGCAGTACGTC. As protein: CASSIGQGGYYEQYV.

The chain has TRBV15 and TRBJ1-6, with no clear D. CDR3 length: 15 residues. Between the trimmed V and J ends, which lost 4 bases and 8 bases, there was a span of 15 bases. The germline CDR1 and CDR2 sequences are LNHNV and YYDKDF (reference sequence). The CDR3 DNA reads TGTGCCACCAGCAAGGACTGGGTCATGGATTCACCCCTCCACTTT. It encodes CATSKDWVMDSPLHF.

The chain couples TRBV5-5 to TRBJ2-5; TRBD1 matches 9 bases. V lost 6 bases and J lost 5; bases outside the gene matches: 14. The CDR3 is 16 amino acids. Germline CDR1 reads SGHKS; CDR2 reads YYEKEE (reference sequence). CDR3 DNA sequence: TGTGCCAGCACCTATAAGGACAGGGGCTTAGGGGAGACCCAGTACTTC. As protein: CASTYKDRGLGETQYF.

This clonotype has just a few counts. J is TRBJ2-2 and V is TRBV12-3 or TRBV12-4; 14 bases match TRBD2. The CDR3 runs 12 residues. Unmatched junction bases numbered 4, after V lost 5 bases and J lost 17 bases. The CDR3 is CASSQGTSGGFF. In DNA, the CDR3 is TGTGCCAGCAGTCAAGGGACTAGCGGGGGCTTTTTT.

This clonotype was observed a handful of times. V is TRBV6-2 or TRBV6-3 and J is TRBJ2-1; 8 bases are a match to TRBD1. The CDR3 totals 14 residues. After removal of 7 bases from V and 2 bases from J, the junction contained 4 bases not matched to a gene. The germline gives CDR1 MNHEY, CDR2 SVGEGT. In DNA, the CDR3 is TGTGCCAGCACGGACAGGGTGACCTACAATGAGCAGTTCTTC. Translation gives CASTDRVTYNEQFF.

The chain employs TRBV13 and TRBJ2-3; D is undetermined. The CDR3 is 15 amino acids. The germline V and J ends were trimmed by 4 bases and 0 bases, with 11 bases remaining between them. Germline V gives CDR1 PRHDT, CDR2 FYEKMQ (reference sequence). CDR3 in amino acids: CASSSAASSTDTQYF. CDR3 in DNA: TGTGCCAGCAGCTCCGCGGCCAGTAGCACAGATACGCAGTATTTT.

In its sample, this clonotype was seen a few times. The J gene is TRBJ1-1, the V gene TRBV6-2 or TRBV6-3; D ambiguous. The V end was cut by 0 bases, the J end by 1 base, with 6 bases between. This CDR3 contains 14 residues. CDR1 and CDR2 (germline): MNHEY, SVGEGT. This CDR3 is CASSYSAENTEAFF. CDR3 nucleotides: TGTGCCAGCAGTTACTCCGCAGAGAACACTGAAGCTTTCTTT.

This clonotype occurred many times. The chain employs TRBV6-1 and TRBJ2-2; D is uncertain. The V end was cut by 0 bases, the J end by 4 bases, with 3 bases between. The CDR3 runs to 13 residues. Germline lookup yields CDR1 MNHNS and CDR2 SASEGT. The chain's CDR3 is CASSEAGTGELFF. The CDR3 DNA sequence: TGTGCCAGCAGTGAAGCGGGCACCGGGGAGCTGTTTTTT.

This clonotype was found a few times. The J gene is TRBJ1-1, the V gene TRBV20-1, with 9 bases aligning to TRBD1. The CDR3 has 16 amino acids. The germline V gene has CDR1 DFQATT and CDR2 SNEGSKA (reference sequence). J was trimmed by 4 bases and V by 0 bases; bases with no gene match: 9. The CDR3 DNA is TGCAGTGCTAGAGATCCCAGGGACAGGGCGGGCACTGAAGCTTTCTTT. It yields the protein CSARDPRDRAGTEAFF.

This clonotype was seen a handful of times. The V gene is TRBV25-1, the J gene TRBJ1-5; the D gene is possibly TRBD1 (6 bases). This CDR3 comprises 14 residues. Trimming removed 1 base at V and 6 bases at J, with 10 bases between. In germline, CDR1 is MGHDK, CDR2 SYGVNS. CDR3 sequence reads: CASSESQGTQPQHF. In DNA, the CDR3 is TGTGCCAGCAGTGAATCCCAGGGGACTCAGCCCCAGCATTTT.

This clonotype was found a few times. The rearrangement links TRBV20-1 to TRBJ2-5, with a tentative D call TRBD2 (6 bases). This CDR3 is built from 13 residues. Germline V lookup: CDR1 DFQATT, CDR2 SNEGSKA (reference sequence). V was shortened by 4 bases and J by 2 bases, with 11 bases between the two germline ends. For the CDR3, the DNA is TGCAGTGCTATTGTACGGGGGCAAGAGACCCAGTACTTC. It codes for CSAIVRGQETQYF.

This CDR3 is CAILPRGREQYF. In nucleotides, the CDR3 is TGTGCCATCCTTCCCAGGGGGCGCGAACAGTACTTC. The chain uses TRBV6-4 and TRBJ2-7; 8 bases agree with TRBD1. V lost 10 bases to trimming and J lost 10 bases; unmatched junction nucleotides: 12. The CDR3 totals 12 residues. Germline V gene sequence: CDR1 MRHNA, CDR2 SNTAGT.

This clonotype was picked up a small number of times. The chain is built from TRBV12-3 or TRBV12-4 and TRBJ2-7; 7 bases agree with TRBD1. The J segment lost 3 bases and the V segment lost 5 bases, leaving 7 bases of the junction unmatched. The CDR3 runs 14 residues. The CDR3 here is CASSPTQGLYEQYF. The CDR3 DNA follows: TGTGCCAGCAGTCCTACACAGGGGCTCTACGAGCAGTACTTC.

There are many counts of this clonotype. The rearrangement joins TRBV29-1 to TRBJ1-5; 7 bases agree with TRBD1. Germline V gene data show CDR1 as SQVTM and CDR2 as ANQGSEA. CDR3 length: 13 residues. Losses at the gene ends were 4 bases for V and 11 bases for J; bases not matched to a gene: 11. CDR3 nucleotides: TGCAGCGTTGCCTTAACAGGGGAGAGGGCCCAGCATTTT. Protein: CSVALTGERAQHF.

The chain combines TRBV28 with TRBJ1-4; no firm D call. Per germline, CDR1 MDHEN and CDR2 SYDVKM. The CDR3 has 14 residues. The V gene lost 4 bases and the J gene lost 7 bases, with 13 bases spanning the gap. CDR3 sequence: CASSSLGSIEKLFF. CDR3 sequence (DNA): TGTGCCAGCAGTTCACTCGGAAGTATTGAAAAACTGTTTTTT.

The chain joins TRBV20-1 to TRBJ1-4, with TRBD1 identical over 7 bases. The CDR3 covers 16 residues. The germline V gene has CDR1 DFQATT and CDR2 SNEGSKA (reference sequence). The ends lost 6 bases at V and 0 bases at J; junction bases unmatched: 10. CDR3 amino acids: CSADMGQLTTNEKLFF. The CDR3 coding sequence is TGCAGTGCAGACATGGGACAGCTCACAACTAATGAAAAACTGTTTTTT.

The chain recombines TRBV20-1 with TRBJ2-6; 8 bases match TRBD1. CDR3 length equals 17 residues. Germline-derived CDR1 and CDR2 are DFQATT and SNEGSKA (reference sequence). With 3 bases clipped from V and 3 bases from J, the junction kept 10 bases outside the gene matches. The CDR3 DNA reads as TGCAGTGCTAGGGGCCGACAGGGGAAAGGTGGGGCCAACGTCCTGACTTTC. The encoded protein is CSARGRQGKGGANVLTF.

J is TRBJ1-1 and V is TRBV12-3 or TRBV12-4, with 10 nucleotides matching TRBD1. The CDR3 totals 17 residues. V lost 5 bases and J lost 0; bases outside the gene matches: 9. The CDR3 bases are TGTGCCAGCAGTAATTTCGGACAGGGGGAGTTGAACACTGAAGCTTTCTTT. Translation: CASSNFGQGELNTEAFF.